This passage covers 3 T cell receptor beta chains from one sample sequenced in a study of blood T cell repertoires in COVID-19. Some clones are missing from TCRdb's copy, which holds only in-frame ones; the method was immunoSEQ multiplex PCR. The profile shows about 200,000 clones, approximately 90% of them singletons. The sample consisted of PBMCs or T cells enriched from blood (not recorded which). Every receptor here comes from a woman aged 25 to 45 who had recovered from COVID-19.

V and J are TRBV7-2 and TRBJ2-1; D is perhaps TRBD1 (5 bases). Trimming left V 1 base short and J 4 bases short, with 11 bases between. Germline V lookup: CDR1 SGHTA, CDR2 FQGNSA. The CDR3 covers 15 residues. The CDR3 region is CASSLEGKGYNEQFF. In DNA, the CDR3 is TGTGCCAGCAGCTTAGAAGGGAAGGGGTACAATGAGCAGTTCTTC.

J is TRBJ1-6 and V is TRBV2; 7 bases are a match to TRBD1. CDR3 size: 14 residues. Germline V gene sequence: CDR1 SNHLY, CDR2 FYNNEI. V gave up 4 bases and J gave up 6 bases; unmatched junction bases: 3. The CDR3 is CASSGGQLNSPLHF. The CDR3, as DNA: TGTGCCAGCAGTGGGGGACAGCTTAATTCACCCCTCCACTTT.

The V gene is TRBV7-2, the J gene TRBJ2-7; 10 nucleotides agree with TRBD2. The CDR3 runs to 14 residues. Germline CDR1 reads SGHTA; CDR2 reads FQGNSA. The trim removed 2 bases at V and 3 bases at J, leaving 1 base unmatched. The CDR3: CASSLLAGVYEQYF. Written as DNA, the CDR3 is TGTGCCAGCAGCTTACTAGCGGGAGTCTACGAGCAGTACTTC.